The T cell receptor beta chain under discussion was sequenced for a study of cytomegalovirus exposure and HLA in healthy donors. Whole-study results and caveats: Researchers counted 150 to 200 TCR beta chains as cytomegalovirus-associated. The classifier was said to identify cytomegalovirus status with high specificity and sensitivity. A few CMV-associated chains proved CMV antigen-specific in vitro.

The length of the CDR3 is 12 residues. Trimming cost V 0 bases and J 10 bases, with 8 bases left between them. Germline V lookup: CDR1 SGDLS, CDR2 YYNGEE. Worth noting for this clone: No antigen is known for it.

The data were produced by immunoSEQ multiplex PCR, yet TCRdb's version contains in-frame clones alone and is incomplete. The data contain approximately 280,000 clones, roughly 90% of them singletons. The approximately 120-subject validation cohort, separate from the approximately 660-subject first cohort, included the donors. Sample: PBMCs. This receptor was taken from a young woman in good health and CMV-seronegative. V usage is TRBV9 and J usage is TRBJ2-1, with a possible D match to TRBD2 (5 bases). CDR3 in amino acids: CASSVEGGEQFF. CDR3 coding DNA: TGTGCCAGCAGCGTAGAAGGAGGAGAGCAGTTCTTC.